This T cell receptor delta chain came from a study of Vδ1+ human thymocytes. Study conclusions and caveats: Bulk repertoire data may be misinterpreted because of unexpected Vdelta2 sequences. Unlike peripheral blood Vdelta1+ controls, thymic delta-chain sequences included about 20% Vdelta2 and few Vdelta3. TRG sequences recurred across donors, whereas TRD sequences stayed essentially private. Highly polyclonal TRG and TRD repertoires with Gaussian CDR3 length distributions appeared in thymus.

The CDR3 has 14 residues. Looked up from germline, CDR1 is GEAIGNYY and CDR2 is EKD. The template was reverse-transcribed extracted RNA. The CDR3 regions were amplified by multiplex PCR from V-gene primers to a constant-region primer. TCRdb re-called the multiplex PCR reads using CATT. The sample lists some 54,000 delta-chain clones; about a sixth were seen once. This clone was seen more than once but under ten times. Its antigen remains unknown. Relative to the germline gene, one junction end is altered; a read error may explain this. The sequenced material came from Vdelta1+ gamma-delta thymocytes from the thymus. Noted subset: FACS-sorted CD3+ TCRalphabeta- TCRVdelta1+ TCRVdelta2- thymocytes. The V call is TRDV2, the J call TRDJ1, with a weak D call TRDD3 (6 bases). The receptor comes from a boy under two years old who had congenital heart surgery. The CDR3 spells CACERWIPTDKHIF. As DNA, the CDR3 is TGTGCCTGTGAGAGGTGGATACCAACCGATAAACACATCTTT.